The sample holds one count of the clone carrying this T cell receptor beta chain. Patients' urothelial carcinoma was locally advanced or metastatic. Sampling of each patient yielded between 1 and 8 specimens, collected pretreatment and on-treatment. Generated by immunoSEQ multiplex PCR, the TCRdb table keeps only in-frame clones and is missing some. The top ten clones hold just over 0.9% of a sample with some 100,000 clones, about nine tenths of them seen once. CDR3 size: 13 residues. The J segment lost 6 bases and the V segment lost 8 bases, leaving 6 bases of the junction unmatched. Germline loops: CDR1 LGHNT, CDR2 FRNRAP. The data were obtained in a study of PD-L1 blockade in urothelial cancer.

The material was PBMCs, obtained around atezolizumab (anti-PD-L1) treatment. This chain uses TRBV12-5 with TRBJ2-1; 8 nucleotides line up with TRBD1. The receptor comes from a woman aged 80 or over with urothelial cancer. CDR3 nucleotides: TGTGCTAGTCAGGGGGCGCATCTCAATGAGCAGTTCTTC. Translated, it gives CASQGAHLNEQFF. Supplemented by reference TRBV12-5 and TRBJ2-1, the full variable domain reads DARVTQTPRHKVTEMGQEVTMRCQPILGHNTVFWYRQTMMQGLELLAYFRNRAPLDDSGMPKDRFSAEMPDATLATLKIQPSEPRDSAVYFCASQGAHLNEQFFGPGTRLTVL.